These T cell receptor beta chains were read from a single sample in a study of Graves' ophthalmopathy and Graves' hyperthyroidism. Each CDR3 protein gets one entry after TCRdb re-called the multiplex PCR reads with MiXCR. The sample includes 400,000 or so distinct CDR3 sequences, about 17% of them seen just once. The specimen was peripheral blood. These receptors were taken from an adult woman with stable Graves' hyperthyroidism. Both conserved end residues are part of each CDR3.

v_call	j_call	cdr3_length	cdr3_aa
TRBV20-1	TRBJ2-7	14	CSARDFAGPYEQYF
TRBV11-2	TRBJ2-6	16	CASSLLRGTGANVLTF
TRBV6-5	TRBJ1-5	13	CASSYSTWQPQHF
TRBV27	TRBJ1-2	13	CASPHSANYGYTF
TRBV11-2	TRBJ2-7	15	CASSPQTTGDWEQYF
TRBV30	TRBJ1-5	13	CAWRRDSNQPQHF
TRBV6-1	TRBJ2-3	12	CASKSGGNTQYF
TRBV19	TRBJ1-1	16	CASSKGQGSMNTEAFF
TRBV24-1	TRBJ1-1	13	CATSGFGSTEAFF
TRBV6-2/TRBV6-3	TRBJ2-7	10	CASRHFEQYF
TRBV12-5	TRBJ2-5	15	CASVPDRGPVETQYF
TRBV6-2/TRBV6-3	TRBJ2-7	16	CASSYSKGARSYEQYF
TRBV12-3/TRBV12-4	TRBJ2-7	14	CASTAGGNLYEQYF
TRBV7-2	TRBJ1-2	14	CASSFRDRRHGYTF
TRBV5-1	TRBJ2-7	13	CASSPDRPYEQYF
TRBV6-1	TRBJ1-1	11	CASSGQREAFF
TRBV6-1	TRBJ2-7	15	CASSPTGGLAYEQYF
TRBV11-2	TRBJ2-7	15	CASSPGVSASGREYF
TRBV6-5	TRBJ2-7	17	CASSYSGTSGAHYEQYF
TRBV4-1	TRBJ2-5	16	CASSHLEGQGEETQYF
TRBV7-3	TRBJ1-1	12	CASSFRGGKAFF
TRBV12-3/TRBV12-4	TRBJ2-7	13	CASSFDVRGEQYF
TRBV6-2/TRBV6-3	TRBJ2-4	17	CASSYSNGLAGENIKYF
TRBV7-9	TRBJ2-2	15	CASSLIGAHTGELFF
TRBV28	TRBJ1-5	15	CASSFRGKGNQPQHF
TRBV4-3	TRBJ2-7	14	CASSPREGNYEQYF
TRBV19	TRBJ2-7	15	CASSLNRGSQHEQYF
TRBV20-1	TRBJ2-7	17	CSAQLPAGTSGIYEQYF
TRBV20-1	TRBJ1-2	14	CSARGRAESDGYTF
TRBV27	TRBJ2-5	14	CASSVIRVFETQYF